Listed below are T cell receptor beta chains from one sample, sequenced in a study of T cell clonotyping in hematopoietic cell transplantation. Produced via immunoSEQ multiplex PCR; TCRdb's table is partial and in-frame only. The table includes 9,500 to 11,000 clones, 35% to 50% detected once. Here the sequenced sample was PBMCs, taken 30 days after allogeneic stem cell transplant. The receptors derive from a male patient in his forties or fifties who had an allogeneic stem cell transplant from an unrelated donor, so the T cells may come from the graft donor. Some clones in this sample may be carry-over from other donors' samples. CDR3s include the opening cysteine and the closing phenylalanine or tryptophan.

v_call,j_call,cdr3_aa
TRBV29-1,TRBJ1-1,CSVANTVDTEAFF
TRBV5-1,TRBJ2-5,CASSTLSIQETQYF
TRBV6-5,TRBJ1-1,CASSSPTGKGTEAFF
TRBV4-2,TRBJ2-5,CASSQPRGGNQETQYF
TRBV28,TRBJ2-3,CASSYHTSDTQYF
TRBV11-2,TRBJ1-2,CASSLDPSNYGYTF
TRBV27,TRBJ2-1,CASSLYKGGLAGGSWFF
TRBV7-9,TRBJ1-2,CASSQGLLYGYTF
TRBV19,TRBJ1-2,CASSIGTANYGYTF
TRBV7-9,TRBJ2-7,CASSSVFYEQYF
TRBV7-8,TRBJ2-5,CASRKTSGRAETQYF
TRBV6-6,TRBJ1-2,CASSTGTGFNYGYTF
TRBV30,TRBJ1-2,CAWVNRGDHGYTF
TRBV28,TRBJ1-4,CASRDGAANEKLFF
TRBV30,TRBJ1-4,CAWSRGRGEKLFF
TRBV30,TRBJ1-5,CAWRYRNSNQPQHF